This T cell receptor (beta chain) was found in a study of T cell responses to AZD1222 COVID-19 vaccine. Study-level background: It was second doses at about 4 or about 12 weeks that were pooled. The study's findings and limits: Females made up more of the donors, who were largely white British, and clonal diversity may have come out too low. There were vaccine-associated CD4 TCRs across spike, dominant at 160-218 and 743-854. Unmutated variant regions are reportedly targeted by nearly half of spike-specific TCRs.

The repertoire was sequenced with immunoSEQ multiplex PCR; TCRdb's copy has only in-frame clones and lacks some. This table holds about 83,000 clones, around 88% found once. CDR1 and CDR2 from the germline V gene are SGHDN and FVKESK. The CDR3 runs to 13 residues. Trimming shortened V by 0 bases and J by 4 bases, and 7 bases separated the two germline ends. Comments on this clone: Antigen: not known.

The sequencing used peripheral blood, collected on day 0 of AZD1222 vaccination. V and J are TRBV14 and TRBJ2-7; D not resolved. The TCR sequence derives from an adult in good health. The CDR3 region is CASSQDSVYEQYF. The CDR3 bases are TGTGCCAGCAGCCAAGATTCTGTATACGAGCAGTACTTC.